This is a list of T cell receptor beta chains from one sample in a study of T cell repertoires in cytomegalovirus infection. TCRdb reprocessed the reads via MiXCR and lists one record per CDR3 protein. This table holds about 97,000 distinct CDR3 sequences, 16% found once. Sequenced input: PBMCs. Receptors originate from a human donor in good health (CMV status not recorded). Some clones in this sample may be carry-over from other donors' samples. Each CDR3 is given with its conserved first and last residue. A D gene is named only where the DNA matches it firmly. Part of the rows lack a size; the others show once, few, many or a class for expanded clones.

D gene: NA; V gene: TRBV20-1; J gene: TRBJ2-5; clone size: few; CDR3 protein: CSARQEVVETQYF; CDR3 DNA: TGCAGTGCTAGACAGGAGGTGGTAGAGACCCAGTACTTC
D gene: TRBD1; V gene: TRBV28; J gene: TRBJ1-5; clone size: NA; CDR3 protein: CASSLWGQAIYQPQHF; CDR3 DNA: TGTGCCAGCAGTTTATGGGGACAGGCCATTTATCAACCCCAGCATTTT
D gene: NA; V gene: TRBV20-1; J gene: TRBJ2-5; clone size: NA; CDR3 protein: CSASYIQETQYF; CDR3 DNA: TGCAGTGCTAGTTACATCCAAGAGACCCAGTACTTC
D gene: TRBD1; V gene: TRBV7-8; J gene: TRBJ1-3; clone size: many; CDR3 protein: CASSHRGSGNTIYF; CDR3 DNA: TGTGCCAGCAGCCACAGGGGATCGGGAAACACCATATATTTT
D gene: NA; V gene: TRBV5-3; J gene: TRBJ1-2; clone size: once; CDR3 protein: CASSLMVRKGGYTF; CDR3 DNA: TGTGCCAGCAGCTTGATGGTGAGGAAGGGTGGCTACACCTTC
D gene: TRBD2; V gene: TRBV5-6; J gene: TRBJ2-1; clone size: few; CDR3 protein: CASSLGAGGNNEQFF; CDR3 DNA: TGTGCCAGCAGCTTGGGGGCGGGGGGGAACAATGAGCAGTTCTTC
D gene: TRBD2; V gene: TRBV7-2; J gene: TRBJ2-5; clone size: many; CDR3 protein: CASRTSGGAYQETQYF; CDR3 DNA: TGTGCCAGCCGGACTAGCGGGGGGGCGTACCAAGAGACCCAGTACTTC
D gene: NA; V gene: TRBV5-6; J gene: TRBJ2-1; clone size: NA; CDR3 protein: CASTFTEDEQFF; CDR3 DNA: TGTGCCAGCACCTTTACAGAAGATGAGCAGTTCTTC
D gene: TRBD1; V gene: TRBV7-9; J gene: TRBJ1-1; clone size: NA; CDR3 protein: CASSAGQGIAEAFF; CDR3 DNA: TGTGCCAGCAGCGCGGGACAGGGGATTGCTGAAGCTTTCTTT
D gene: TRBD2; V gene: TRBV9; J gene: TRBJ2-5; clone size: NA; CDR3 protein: CASSLRTSGGQETQYF; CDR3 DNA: TGTGCCAGCAGCCTACGGACTAGCGGGGGCCAAGAGACCCAGTACTTC
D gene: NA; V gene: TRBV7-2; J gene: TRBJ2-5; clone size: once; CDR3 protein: CASSSLLGGETQYF; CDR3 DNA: TGTGCCAGCAGCTCCCTTTTGGGGGGAGAGACCCAGTACTTC
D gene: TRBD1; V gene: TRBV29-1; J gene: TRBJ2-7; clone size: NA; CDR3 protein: CSVEDAGQGPYF; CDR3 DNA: TGCAGCGTTGAAGACGCAGGACAGGGCCCGTACTTC
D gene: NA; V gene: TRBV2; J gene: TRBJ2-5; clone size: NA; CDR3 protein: CASSDLRGLIFQETQYF; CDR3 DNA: TGTGCCAGCAGTGACCTACGGGGACTCATATTCCAAGAGACCCAGTACTTC
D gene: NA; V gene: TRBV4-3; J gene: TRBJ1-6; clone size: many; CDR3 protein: CASSQVTGESPLHF; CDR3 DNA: TGCGCCAGCAGCCAGGTCACGGGGGAATCACCCCTCCACTTT
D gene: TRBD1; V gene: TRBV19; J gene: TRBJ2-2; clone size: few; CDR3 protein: CASSPGQGGGELFF; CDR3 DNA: TGTGCCAGTAGTCCCGGACAGGGCGGTGGGGAGCTGTTTTTT
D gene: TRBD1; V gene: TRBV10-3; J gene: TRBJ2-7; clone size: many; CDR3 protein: CAISGTGGDHEQYF; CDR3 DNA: TGTGCCATCAGTGGGACAGGGGGCGACCACGAGCAGTACTTC
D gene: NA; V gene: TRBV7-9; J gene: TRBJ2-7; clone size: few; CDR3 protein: CASSPVRGGYEQYF; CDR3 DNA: TGTGCCAGCAGCCCCGTTAGGGGGGGCTACGAGCAGTACTTC
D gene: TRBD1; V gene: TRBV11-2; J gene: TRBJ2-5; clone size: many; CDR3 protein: CASSSTGQGGTQYF; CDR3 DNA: TGTGCCAGCAGCTCGACGGGACAGGGGGGGACCCAGTACTTC